The source of this TCR beta chain is a study of blood T cell repertoires in COVID-19. Study information: Sites across the United States, Italy and Spain contributed samples from acute and convalescent COVID-19. The cDNA or gDNA used as material had been derived from T cells, B-cell-depleted T cells, or PBMCs.

Under the authors' procedure: Amplified reference gene primers provided the basis for estimating nucleated cell counts. Here immunoSEQ multiplex PCR was the method, and the copy in TCRdb shows in-frame clones only, minus some. V, J and clone size reflect that table, while D and trimming were determined from the DNA. The sample contains approximately 340,000 clones, approximately 90% of which appear only once. The CDR3 has 13 amino acids. Trimming shortened V by 2 bases and J by 5 bases, and 6 bases separated the two germline ends. The V gene's germline CDR1 is MDHEN and CDR2 SYDVKM. Patients from Seattle were sampled longitudinally, starting during active infection.

Sequences were obtained from peripheral blood. This chain uses TRBV28 with TRBJ2-2, with D perhaps matching TRBD2 (6 bases). This sequence was found in a man aged 25-40 years with COVID-19, enrolled during active disease. The CDR3 bases are TGTGCCAGCAGTTTAGGAGGGACCGGGGAGCTGTTTTTT. It specifies CASSLGGTGELFF.